This T cell receptor (beta chain) was found in a study of blood T cell repertoires in COVID-19. The wider study: Whether acute or convalescent, the COVID-19 samples came from the United States, Italy and Spain. The analysed material was cDNA or gDNA that came from T cells, B-cell-depleted T cells, or PBMCs.

The germline V and J ends were trimmed by 7 bases and 0 bases, with 10 bases remaining between them. This CDR3 is built from 13 residues. From germline, CDR1 is MNHEY and CDR2 SVGAGI. This clone occurred once. In the original analysis: Estimated nucleated cell counts came from reference gene primer amplification. Sequencing was performed with immunoSEQ multiplex PCR; in TCRdb, only in-frame clones are kept and a portion is missing. From that table come the V and J calls and clone size; the DNA was used to work out D and trimming. This sample has around 170,000 clones, with just over 85% found just once.

The sample taken for sequencing was peripheral blood. This chain joins TRBV6-5 and TRBJ2-7; a possible D gene is TRBD2 (7 bases). This sequence originates from a man in his forties or fifties with active or convalescent COVID-19. The CDR3 is CASNGGLSYEQYF. DNA of the CDR3: TGTGCCAGCAACGGGGGGCTCTCCTACGAGCAGTACTTC.